This T cell receptor (beta chain) was captured in a study of T cell responses to AZD1222 COVID-19 vaccine. The CDR3 consists of 15 residues. Per germline, CDR1 LGHDT and CDR2 YNNKEL (reference sequence). V shed 0 bases and J shed 2 bases, with 11 bases lying between them. Clones were read by immunoSEQ multiplex PCR, and TCRdb kept only the in-frame ones, dropping some. Here the sample spans some 130,000 clones, nearly 95% being singletons. The sequences come from peripheral blood, collected on day 0 of AZD1222 vaccination. This TCR was sampled from an adult in good health. The chain uses TRBV3-1 (or the pseudogene TRBV3-2) and TRBJ2-7; D is perhaps TRBD1 (5 bases). The CDR3 DNA reads TGTGCCAGCAGCCAAGACAGGGTGACCACCTACGAGCAGTACTTC. Its protein is CASSQDRVTTYEQYF.